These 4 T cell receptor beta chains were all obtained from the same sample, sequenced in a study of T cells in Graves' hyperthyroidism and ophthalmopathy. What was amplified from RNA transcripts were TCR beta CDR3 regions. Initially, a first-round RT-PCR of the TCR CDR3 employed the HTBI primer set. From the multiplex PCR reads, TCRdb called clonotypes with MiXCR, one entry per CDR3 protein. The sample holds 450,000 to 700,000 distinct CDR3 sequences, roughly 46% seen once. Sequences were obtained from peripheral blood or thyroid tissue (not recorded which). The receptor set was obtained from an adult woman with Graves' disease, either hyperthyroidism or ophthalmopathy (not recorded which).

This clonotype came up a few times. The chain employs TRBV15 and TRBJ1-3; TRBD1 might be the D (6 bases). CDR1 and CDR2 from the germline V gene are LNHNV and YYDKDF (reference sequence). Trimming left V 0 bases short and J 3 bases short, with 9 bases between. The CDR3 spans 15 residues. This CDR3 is CATSRDPGDGNTIYF. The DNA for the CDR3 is TGTGCCACCAGCAGAGATCCAGGGGATGGAAACACCATATATTTT.

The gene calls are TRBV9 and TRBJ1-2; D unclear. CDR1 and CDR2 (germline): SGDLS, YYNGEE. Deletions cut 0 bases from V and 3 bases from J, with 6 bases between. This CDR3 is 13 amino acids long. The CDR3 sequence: CASSVDTYYGYTF. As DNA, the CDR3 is TGTGCCAGCAGCGTAGACACCTACTATGGCTACACCTTC.

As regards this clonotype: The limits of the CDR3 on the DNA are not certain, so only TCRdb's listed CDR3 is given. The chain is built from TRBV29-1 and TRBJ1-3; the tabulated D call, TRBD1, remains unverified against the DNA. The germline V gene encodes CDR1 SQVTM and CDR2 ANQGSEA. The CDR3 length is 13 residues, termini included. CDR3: CSVGGGAGNTMYF.

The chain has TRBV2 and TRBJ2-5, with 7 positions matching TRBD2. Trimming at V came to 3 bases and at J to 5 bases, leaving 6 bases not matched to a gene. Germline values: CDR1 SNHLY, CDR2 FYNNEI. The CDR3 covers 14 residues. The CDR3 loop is CASSDSRGGETQYF. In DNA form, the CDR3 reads TGTGCCAGCAGTGACTCGAGGGGAGGGGAGACCCAGTACTTC.